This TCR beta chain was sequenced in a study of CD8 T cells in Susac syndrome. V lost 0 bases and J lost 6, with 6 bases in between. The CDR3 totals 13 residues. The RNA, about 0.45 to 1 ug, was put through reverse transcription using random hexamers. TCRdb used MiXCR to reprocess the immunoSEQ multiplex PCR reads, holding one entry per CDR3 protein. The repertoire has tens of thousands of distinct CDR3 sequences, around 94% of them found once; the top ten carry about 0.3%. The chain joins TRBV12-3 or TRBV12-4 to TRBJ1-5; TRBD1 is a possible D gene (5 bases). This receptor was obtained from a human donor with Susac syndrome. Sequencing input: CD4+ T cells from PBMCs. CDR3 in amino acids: CASSLAQGQPQHF. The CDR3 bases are TGTGCCAGCAGTTTAGCGCAGGGTCAGCCCCAGCATTTT.